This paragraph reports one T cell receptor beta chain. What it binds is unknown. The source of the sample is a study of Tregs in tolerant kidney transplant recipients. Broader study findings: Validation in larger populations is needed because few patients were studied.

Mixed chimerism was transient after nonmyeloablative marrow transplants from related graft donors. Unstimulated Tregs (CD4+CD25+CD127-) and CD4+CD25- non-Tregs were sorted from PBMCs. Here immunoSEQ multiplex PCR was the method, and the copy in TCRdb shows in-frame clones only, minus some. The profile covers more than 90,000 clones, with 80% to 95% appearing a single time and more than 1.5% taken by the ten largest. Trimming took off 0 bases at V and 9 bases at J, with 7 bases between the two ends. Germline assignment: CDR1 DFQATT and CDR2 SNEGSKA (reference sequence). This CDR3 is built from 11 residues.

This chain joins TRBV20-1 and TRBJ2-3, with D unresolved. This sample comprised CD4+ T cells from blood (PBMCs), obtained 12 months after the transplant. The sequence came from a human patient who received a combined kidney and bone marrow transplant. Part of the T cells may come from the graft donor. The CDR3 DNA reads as TGCAGTGCTAGAGATCTAGTAACGCAGTATTTT. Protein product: CSARDLVTQYF.